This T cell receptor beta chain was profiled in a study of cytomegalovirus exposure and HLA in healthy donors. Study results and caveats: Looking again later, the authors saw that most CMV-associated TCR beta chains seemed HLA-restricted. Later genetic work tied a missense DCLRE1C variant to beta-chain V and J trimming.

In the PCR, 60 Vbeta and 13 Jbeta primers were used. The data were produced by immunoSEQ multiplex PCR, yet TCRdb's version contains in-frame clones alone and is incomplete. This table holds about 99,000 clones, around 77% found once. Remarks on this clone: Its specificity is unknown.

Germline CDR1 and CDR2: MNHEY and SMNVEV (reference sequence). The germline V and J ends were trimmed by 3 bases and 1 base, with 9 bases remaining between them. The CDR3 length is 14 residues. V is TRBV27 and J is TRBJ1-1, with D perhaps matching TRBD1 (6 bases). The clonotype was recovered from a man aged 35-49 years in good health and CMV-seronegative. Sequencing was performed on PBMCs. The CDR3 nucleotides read TGTGCCAGCAGTTTCGGGGGGGCGAACACTGAAGCTTTCTTT. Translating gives CASSFGGANTEAFF.